This TCR beta chain was captured in a study of CD8 T cells in ankylosing spondylitis (dated by TCRdb to about 2017). With respect to the entire study: The study profiled T cell receptor beta repertoires in healthy donors and ankylosing spondylitis patients to find disease-linked TCR variants. In total, the full study cohort was made up of about 110 healthy donors and more than 20 ankylosing spondylitis patients. Peripheral blood was sampled, and synovial fluid was also collected from ankylosing spondylitis patients. The paper as a whole reports these results and caveats: Some motif variants were previously reported in synovial fluid and blood of reactive arthritis patients, suggesting common disease-initiation mechanisms. The disease-linked clones had a CD8+ phenotype and were found at relatively low frequencies in peripheral blood. The disease-linked clones were reported as significantly enriched in matched synovial fluid samples from ankylosing spondylitis patients. Blood from ankylosing spondylitis patients appeared to be characterized by a TCR beta motif composed of about 8 highly homologous amino acid variants.

Sequenced using an Illumina HiSeq 2500. Quantitative 5'-RACE with molecular barcodes was used to prepare TCR beta libraries. The authors' analysis ran thus. To identify disease-linked TCR variants, a new computational method was used, one built on a probabilistic model of VDJ rearrangement. TCRdb trimmed the raw reads at Q25, called clones with MiXCR and kept productive beta chains. Each record represents a unique CDR3 protein, reported with the most common genes and DNA among its rows. The V and J calls come from TCRdb's annotation, not from the publication. This sample is represented by some 29,000 distinct CDR3 sequences; roughly 7.2% of them were singletons. The ten largest clones represent over 9.5% of the sample. Looking up the germline V gene yields CDR1 MRHNA and CDR2 SNTAGT. V is pruned by 3 bases and J by 7 bases, leaving 6 bases of the junction without a gene match. The CDR3 numbers 15 residues from cysteine through phenylalanine. The retained sequence is limited to the CDR3, 45 bases, with the frame set at the first base.

This clonotype was recorded many times. What antigen it recognizes has not been identified. It has no much larger one-base neighbor in the sample; base qualities were not kept. Recombination connected TRBV6-4 to TRBJ2-3, with 11 bases in between that match TRBD2. The sequenced material came from blood, either unsorted or a sorted T cell fraction (not recorded which). The sequence came from a male donor with ankylosing spondylitis or in good health (not recorded which). The CDR3 region: CASSEHETSGNTQYF. The bases read TGTGCCAGCAGTGAACACGAGACTAGCGGGAATACGCAGTATTTT.